This T cell receptor (beta chain) was recorded in a study of blood T cell repertoires in COVID-19. Study-wide context: Samples taken during acute and convalescent COVID-19 were collected in the United States, Italy and Spain.

Produced via immunoSEQ multiplex PCR; TCRdb's table is partial and in-frame only. The sample lists over 90,000 clones; roughly 70% were seen once. The germline CDR1 and CDR2 sequences are LNHDA and SQIVND (reference sequence). Trimming left V 5 bases short and J 6 bases short, with 14 bases between. The CDR3 runs 14 residues. The clonotype comes from a man between 65 and 85 years old with COVID-19, enrolled during active disease. Sequencing used peripheral blood. This chain connects TRBV19 to TRBJ1-5; D is unresolved. The CDR3 loop is CASSGVFSGQPQHF. In DNA form, the CDR3 reads TGTGCCAGTAGTGGTGTTTTTTCCGGTCAGCCCCAGCATTTT.